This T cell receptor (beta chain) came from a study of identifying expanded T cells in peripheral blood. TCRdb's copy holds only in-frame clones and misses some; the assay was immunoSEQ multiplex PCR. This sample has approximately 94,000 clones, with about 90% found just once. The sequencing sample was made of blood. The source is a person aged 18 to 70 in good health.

The CDR3 spells CSAKGGASATGELFF. The DNA of the CDR3 is TGCAGCGCCAAAGGGGGGGCTAGTGCCACCGGGGAGCTGTTTTTT. The chain is built from TRBV29-1 and TRBJ2-2; tentatively, D is TRBD2 (7 bases). The germline V gene has CDR1 SQVTM and CDR2 ANQGSEA. CDR3 size: 15 residues. The V end lost 7 bases, the J end lost 4 bases, and 19 bases lay between the germline ends.